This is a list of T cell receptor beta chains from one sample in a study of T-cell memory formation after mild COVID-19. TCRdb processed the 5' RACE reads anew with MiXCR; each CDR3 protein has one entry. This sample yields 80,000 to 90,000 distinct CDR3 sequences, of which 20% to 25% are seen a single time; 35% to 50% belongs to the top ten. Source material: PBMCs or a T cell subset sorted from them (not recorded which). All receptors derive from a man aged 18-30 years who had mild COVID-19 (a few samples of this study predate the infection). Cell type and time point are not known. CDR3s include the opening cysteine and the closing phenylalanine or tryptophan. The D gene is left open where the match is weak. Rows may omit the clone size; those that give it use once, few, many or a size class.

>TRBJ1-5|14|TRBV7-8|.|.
TGTGCCAGCAGCTCGGGGCGGGGGGATCAGCCCCAGCATTTT
CASSSGRGDQPQHF
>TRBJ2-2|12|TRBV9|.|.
TGTGCCAGCCGAGGGGCTGAGGGGGAGCTGTTTTTT
CASRGAEGELFF
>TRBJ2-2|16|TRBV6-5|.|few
TGTGCCAGCAGTTACTCAGGACTATACCACACCGGGGAGCTGTTTTTT
CASSYSGLYHTGELFF
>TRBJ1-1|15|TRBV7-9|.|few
TGTGCCAGCAGCTTAGCTCAGGGCCTGAACACTGAAGCTTTCTTT
CASSLAQGLNTEAFF
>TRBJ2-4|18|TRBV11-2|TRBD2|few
TGTGCCAGCAGCTTAAGGACGGGACTAGAATTAGCCAAAAACATTCAGTACTTC
CASSLRTGLELAKNIQYF
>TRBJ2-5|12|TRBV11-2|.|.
TGTGCCAGCAGCTGGAAGGGGGAGACCCAGTACTTC
CASSWKGETQYF
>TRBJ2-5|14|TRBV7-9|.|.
TGTGCCAGCAGCGTCCAGGGACCCCAAGAGACCCAGTACTTC
CASSVQGPQETQYF
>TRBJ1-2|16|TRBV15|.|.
TGTGCCACCAGCAGAGACCGGCAGACAACCCCCTCGGGCTACACCTTC
CATSRDRQTTPSGYTF
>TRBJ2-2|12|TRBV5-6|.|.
TGTGCCAGCAGCTTTGGGGTCGGGGAGCTGTTTTTT
CASSFGVGELFF
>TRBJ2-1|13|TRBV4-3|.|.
TGCGCCAGCAGCCAAGATGGGAGGGGGGAGCAGTTCTTC
CASSQDGRGEQFF
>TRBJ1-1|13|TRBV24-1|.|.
TGTGCCACCAGTGATTCGCAGGGTACTGAAGCTTTCTTT
CATSDSQGTEAFF
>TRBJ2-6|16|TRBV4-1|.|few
TGCGCCAGCGGGCAGGGGTTTTCTTTTGGGGCCAACGTCCTGACTTTC
CASGQGFSFGANVLTF
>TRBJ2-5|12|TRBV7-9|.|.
TGTGCCAGCAGCCTACGGGCCCCCGACCAGTACTTC
CASSLRAPDQYF
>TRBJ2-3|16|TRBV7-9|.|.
TGTGCCAGCAGCCCAACCACGGGATCTAGCACAGATACGCAGTATTTT
CASSPTTGSSTDTQYF
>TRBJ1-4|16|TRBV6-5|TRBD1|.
TGTGCCAGCAGTTGGGACAGGGGATACAGCCCTGAAAAACTGTTTTTT
CASSWDRGYSPEKLFF
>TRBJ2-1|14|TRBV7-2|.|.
TGTGCCAGCAGCGCTTACTTAGCGGCCGATGAGCAGTTCTTC
CASSAYLAADEQFF
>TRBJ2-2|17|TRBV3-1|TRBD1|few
TGTGCCAGCAGCCAACCAATACAGGGGCTGAACACCGGGGAGCTGTTTTTT
CASSQPIQGLNTGELFF
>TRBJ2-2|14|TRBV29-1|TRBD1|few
TGCAGCGTTGTCGGGACAGATAACACCGGGGAGCTGTTTTTT
CSVVGTDNTGELFF
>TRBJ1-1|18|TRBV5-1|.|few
TGCGCCAGCAGCTTGGAACCCGGCGGAGGCTCGATGAACACTGAAGCTTTCTTT
CASSLEPGGGSMNTEAFF
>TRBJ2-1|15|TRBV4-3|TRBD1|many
TGCGCCAGCAGCCGGAGTCTCCGGGACAGCAATGAGCAGTTCTTC
CASSRSLRDSNEQFF
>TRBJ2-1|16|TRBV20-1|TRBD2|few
TGCAGTGCTAGAGATCTCAGGCTAGCGGGGAACAATGAGCAGTTCTTC
CSARDLRLAGNNEQFF
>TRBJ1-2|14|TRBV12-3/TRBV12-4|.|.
TGTGCCAGCAGCCCCCCGGGGGGAATTTATGGCTACACCTTC
CASSPPGGIYGYTF
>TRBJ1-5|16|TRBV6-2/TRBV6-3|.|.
TGTGCCAGCAGTTACAATACAGGCTCTAGCAATCAGCCCCAGCATTTT
CASSYNTGSSNQPQHF
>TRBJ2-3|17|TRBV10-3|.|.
TGTGCCATCAGTGAGTCCCCGACAGGAGCTAACACAGATACGCAGTATTTT
CAISESPTGANTDTQYF
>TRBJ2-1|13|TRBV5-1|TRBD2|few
TGCGCCAGCAATGCGGGGGGGCCCCATGAGCAGTTCTTC
CASNAGGPHEQFF
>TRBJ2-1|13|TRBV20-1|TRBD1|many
TGCAGTGCTAGTGGGACAGGGGGCACTGAGCAGTTCTTC
CSASGTGGTEQFF
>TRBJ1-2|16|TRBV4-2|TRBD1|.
TGTGCCAGCAGCCAAGCGGGGGACAGCCCTAACTATGGCTACACCTTC
CASSQAGDSPNYGYTF
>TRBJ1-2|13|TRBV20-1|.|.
TGCAGTGCTAGAGATCGACAGCCGAATGGCTACACCTTC
CSARDRQPNGYTF
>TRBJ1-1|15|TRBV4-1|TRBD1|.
TGCGCCAGCAGCCTCCTCGGGACAGGGAACACTGAAGCTTTCTTT
CASSLLGTGNTEAFF
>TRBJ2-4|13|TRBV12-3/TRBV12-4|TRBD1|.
TGTGCCAGCAGTTTGGGACAGGGTGTCTTTCAGTACTTC
CASSLGQGVFQYF
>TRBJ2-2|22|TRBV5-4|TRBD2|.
TGTGCCAGCAGCTCAAGGGGTTCGGGACTAGCGGGACTTGCTACGAACACCGGGGAGCTGTTTTTT
CASSSRGSGLAGLATNTGELFF
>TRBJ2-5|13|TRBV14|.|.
TGTGCCAGCGGGGAAACTAGCTTCCGGACCCAGTACTTC
CASGETSFRTQYF
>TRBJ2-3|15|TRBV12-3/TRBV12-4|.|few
TGTGCCAGCTCCATAGAGGGGGGAGGCACAGATACGCAGTATTTT
CASSIEGGGTDTQYF
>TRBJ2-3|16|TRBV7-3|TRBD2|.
TGTGCCAGCAGCTACTTAGCGGGGGTTCATCCGGATACGCAGTATTTT
CASSYLAGVHPDTQYF
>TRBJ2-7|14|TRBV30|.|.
TGTGCCTGGAGTGTACGGGCGGGCTCCTACGAGCAGTACTTC
CAWSVRAGSYEQYF
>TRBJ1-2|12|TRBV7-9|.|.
TGTGCCAGCAGCCCGCACCGCGGCGGCTACACCTTC
CASSPHRGGYTF
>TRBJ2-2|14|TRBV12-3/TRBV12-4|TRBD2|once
TGTGCCAGCAGTCAAGGGACTAGCGCCGGGGAGCTGTTTTTT
CASSQGTSAGELFF
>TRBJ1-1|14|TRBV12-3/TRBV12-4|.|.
TGTGCCAGCAGTTTATCGTCGGGAAACACTGAAGCTTTCTTT
CASSLSSGNTEAFF
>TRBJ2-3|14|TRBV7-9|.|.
TGTGCCCGCGGCCAAGGCGGGGAAACAGATACGCAGTATTTT
CARGQGGETDTQYF
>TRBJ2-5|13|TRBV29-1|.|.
TGCAGCGTCTTACTTGAAGCTCAAGAGACCCAGTACTTC
CSVLLEAQETQYF
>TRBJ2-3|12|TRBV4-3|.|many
TGCGCCAGCAGCCAAGATCTTGATACGCAGTATTTT
CASSQDLDTQYF
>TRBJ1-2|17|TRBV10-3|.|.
TGTGCCATCAGTGAGTCATCGGGTCAGGGACATAACTATGGCTACACCTTC
CAISESSGQGHNYGYTF
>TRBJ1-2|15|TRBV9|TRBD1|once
TGTGCCAGCAGCGTGGGGACAGGGGGCGCTTATGGCTACACCTTC
CASSVGTGGAYGYTF
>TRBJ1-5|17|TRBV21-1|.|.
TGTGCCAGCAGCCCCCGGGGACAGGGTGAGGGCAATCAGCCCCAGCATTTT
CASSPRGQGEGNQPQHF
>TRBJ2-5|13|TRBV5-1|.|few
TGCGCCAGCCACCCCCGGGGTCAAGAGACCCAGTACTTC
CASHPRGQETQYF
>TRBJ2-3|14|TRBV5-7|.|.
TGTGCCAGCAGCTTGAGGTCCTACACAGATACGCAGTATTTT
CASSLRSYTDTQYF
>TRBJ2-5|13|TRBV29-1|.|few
TGCAGCGTTGAATTAATAGGGCAAGAGACCCAGTACTTC
CSVELIGQETQYF
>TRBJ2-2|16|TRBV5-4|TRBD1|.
TGTGCCAGCAGCGCCTCAGACAGGGGTTGGACCGGGGAGCTGTTTTTT
CASSASDRGWTGELFF
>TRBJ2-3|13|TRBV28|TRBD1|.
TGTGCCAGCACGGACAGGGCCTCGGATACGCAGTATTTT
CASTDRASDTQYF
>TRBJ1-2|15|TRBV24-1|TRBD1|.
TGTGCCACCAGTGCCTCCGGGACAGCAAGTTATGGCTACACCTTC
CATSASGTASYGYTF
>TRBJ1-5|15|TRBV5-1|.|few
TGCGCCAGCAGCTTGGGGGGAGCTTCTAACCAGCCCCAGCATTTT
CASSLGGASNQPQHF
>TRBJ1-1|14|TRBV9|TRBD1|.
TGTGCCAGCAGCGCGGGACAGGCGAACACTGAAGCTTTCTTT
CASSAGQANTEAFF